This paragraph covers one T cell receptor (beta chain) sequence. This CDR3 has 15 amino acids. CDR1 and CDR2 from the germline V gene are SGHRS and YFSETQ. With 4 bases removed from V and 4 bases from J, the gap between germline ends came to 17 bases. The protocol was immunoSEQ multiplex PCR, while the TCRdb copy is restricted to in-frame clones and leaves out a portion. The data show about 50,000 clones, with nearly 95% seen just once and roughly 0.6% held by the top ten. The sample is drawn from a study of T cell changes during pregnancy in multiple sclerosis. J is TRBJ1-1 and V is TRBV5-1; D is ambiguous. This specimen was CD4+ T cells from peripheral blood mononuclear cells, taken after pregnancy. This receptor was obtained from a female donor in good health, enrolled as a control in a pregnancy study. The CDR3, as DNA: TGCGCCAGCAGCATGCCAGAGGGCTACGCCACTGAAGCTTTCTTT. It translates to CASSMPEGYATEAFF. Filled out from reference TRBV5-1 and TRBJ1-1, the complete variable domain reads KAGVTQTPRYLIKTRGQQVTLSCSPISGHRSVSWYQQTPGQGLQFLFEYFSETQRNKGNFPGRFSGRQFSNSRSEMNVSTLELGDSALYLCASSMPEGYATEAFFGQGTRLTVV.